The clone carrying this T cell receptor beta chain was detected only a few times. Its target is unknown. As for time point: patch test 1, 2 weeks after DPC sensitization. The treatment denotes: therapeutic diphenylcyclopropenone sensitization with weekly scalp DPC. Venepuncture was done earlier than the placement of each patch test. Donors were 18 to 70-year-old alopecia patients suitable for DPC. These data come from a study of human T cells and chemical hapten exposure. Across the whole study: Small pooled library volume differences mainly caused per-sample TCR yield variation.

CDR1 and CDR2 (germline): MGHRA, YSYEKL. Trimming took 0 bases from V and 7 from J, leaving 10 bases between them. This CDR3 has 15 residues. General study results and limits: Among expanded TCRs, significantly more large CDR3 similarity clusters formed than among controls.

TCRdb re-called the RACE reads with MiXCR, one entry per CDR3 protein. The sample lists some 350,000 distinct CDR3 sequences; 6% to 8.5% were seen once. The input for sequencing was whole blood, taken in connection with sensitization to the hapten diphenylcyclopropenone (DPC). The sequence derives from a woman aged 18-29 years with alopecia areata. Some clones in this sample may be carry-over from other donors' samples. The chain links TRBV4-1 to TRBJ1-6; possibly TRBD1 for D (6 bases). CDR3 sequence: CASSQEVQGNSPLHF. DNA for the CDR3: TGCGCCAGCAGCCAAGAGGTACAGGGAAATTCACCCCTCCACTTT.